The 19 T cell receptor beta chains given below trace back to one sample, sequenced in a study of blood T cell repertoires in COVID-19. Generated by immunoSEQ multiplex PCR, the TCRdb table keeps only in-frame clones and is missing some. The repertoire holds around 160,000 clones, with 84% as singletons. Sequenced: PBMCs or T cells enriched from blood (not recorded which). All receptors derive from a woman aged 50 to 65 who had been exposed to COVID-19.

J is TRBJ1-5 and V is TRBV7-2, with no clear D. Trimming pared 1 base from V and 7 bases from J, leaving 14 bases between. Germline V lookup: CDR1 SGHTA, CDR2 FQGNSA. This CDR3 has 15 amino acids. The CDR3 DNA reads as TGTGCCAGCAGCTTAGGTATAGGGCGAGGGCAGCCCCAGCATTTT. Translation: CASSLGIGRGQPQHF.

The chain carries TRBV4-1 and TRBJ2-6, with D maybe TRBD1 (6 bases). Germline loops: CDR1 MGHRA, CDR2 YSYEKL. V lost 3 bases and J lost 2, with 20 bases in between. The CDR3 spans 19 residues. The CDR3 spells CASSHSPQGRGPGANVLTF. CDR3 nucleotides: TGCGCCAGCAGCCACTCCCCTCAGGGGAGAGGGCCTGGGGCCAACGTCCTGACTTTC.

V usage is TRBV7-8 and J usage is TRBJ2-1, with D possibly matching TRBD2 (6 bases). CDR1 is SGHVS and CDR2 is FQNEAQ in the germline V gene. The length of the CDR3 is 15 residues. V was clipped by 1 base and J by 2 bases, with 9 bases between them. This CDR3 reads CASSLVGSTYNEQFF. The CDR3 coding sequence is TGTGCCAGCAGCTTAGTCGGGAGTACCTACAATGAGCAGTTCTTC.

The chain employs TRBV19 and TRBJ1-5; D is uncertain. Germline V lookup: CDR1 LNHDA, CDR2 SQIVND (reference sequence). The CDR3 covers 14 residues. V was trimmed by 3 bases and J by 4 bases, leaving 10 bases between them. CDR3 in DNA: TGTGCCAGTAGTATGTCTGGAGGGAATCAGCCCCAGCATTTT. Amino acid sequence: CASSMSGGNQPQHF.

The CDR3 is CASSPSLASPGTDTQYF. The CDR3, as DNA: TGCGCCAGCAGCCCCTCCTTAGCGTCCCCAGGCACAGATACGCAGTATTTT. This sequence joins TRBV5-1 and TRBJ2-3; a possible D gene is TRBD2 (5 bases). There are 17 residues in the CDR3. From germline, CDR1 is SGHRS and CDR2 YFSETQ. V dropped 4 bases and J dropped 1 base, with 19 bases sitting between them.

CDR3: CATSDPLRDRASAGELFF. CDR3 nucleotides: TGTGCCACCAGTGATCCACTGCGTGACAGGGCAAGCGCCGGGGAGCTGTTTTTT. This sequence joins TRBV24-1 and TRBJ2-2; 7 positions match TRBD1. Germline lookup yields CDR1 KGHDR and CDR2 SFDVKD. This CDR3 comprises 18 residues. The V and J ends lost 3 bases and 6 bases, in that order; junction bases with no gene match: 15.

The chain carries TRBV3-1 (or the pseudogene TRBV3-2) and TRBJ2-1; no clear D gene. Trimming left V 1 base short and J 7 bases short, with 14 bases between. The CDR3 is 15 amino acids. From germline, CDR1 is LGHDT and CDR2 YNNKEL (reference sequence). The CDR3 region is CASSQVPSSRNEQFF. The DNA for the CDR3 is TGTGCCAGCAGCCAAGTCCCCTCCTCTCGGAATGAGCAGTTCTTC.

The rearrangement uses TRBV6-5 and TRBJ1-4; TRBD1 matches 9 bases. Germline-derived CDR1 and CDR2 are MNHEY and SVGAGI. This CDR3 contains 15 residues. The J segment lost 8 bases and the V segment lost 6 bases, leaving 10 bases of the junction unmatched. The CDR3 sequence: CASRPNRGQEEKLFF. CDR3 bases: TGTGCCAGCAGACCAAACAGGGGGCAGGAAGAAAAACTGTTTTTT.

The CDR3 nucleotides are TGTGCCAGCAGCGGGCCCAGCACTGAAGCTTTCTTT. Its protein is CASSGPSTEAFF. The genes are TRBV9 and TRBJ1-1; D remains unclear. V was trimmed by 3 bases and J by 4 bases, leaving 7 bases between them. CDR3 length equals 12 residues. Germline assignment: CDR1 SGDLS and CDR2 YYNGEE.

The V gene is TRBV9, the J gene TRBJ1-2; D perhaps matches TRBD1 (5 bases). Germline CDR1 SGDLS, CDR2 YYNGEE. The CDR3 spans 22 residues. V was pared by 4 bases and J by 3 bases, with 37 bases between. CDR3 DNA sequence: TGTGCCAGCAGCCCAAAGTTGGGGCAGGGAGGAACCCACTTACTCCCATACTATGGCTACACCTTC. Protein product: CASSPKLGQGGTHLLPYYGYTF.

The V call is TRBV25-1, the J call TRBJ2-5; 8 bases fit TRBD2. This CDR3 is built from 15 residues. Germline CDR1 reads MGHDK; CDR2 reads SYGVNS. J was trimmed by 5 bases and V by 6 bases; bases with no gene match: 11. CDR3 sequence: CASRNSGLGGETQYF. DNA of the CDR3: TGTGCCAGCAGAAACTCGGGACTAGGGGGGGAGACCCAGTACTTC.

The rearrangement links TRBV7-9 to TRBJ1-1, with a tentative D call TRBD1 (6 bases). The ends were cut back, 2 bases at V and 3 bases at J, with 10 bases in the middle. The CDR3 consists of 14 residues. Germline CDR1 is SEHNR and CDR2 is FQNEAQ (reference sequence). The CDR3, as DNA: TGTGCCAGCAGCTTAATCGCAGGGGACACTGAAGCTTTCTTT. Translation gives CASSLIAGDTEAFF.

This clone was counted a few times. The V and J genes are TRBV6-1 and TRBJ2-3; perhaps TRBD1 as D (5 bases). Germline V lookup: CDR1 MNHNS, CDR2 SASEGT. V was shortened by 3 bases and J by 2 bases, with 9 bases between the two germline ends. This CDR3 is 14 amino acids long. DNA of the CDR3: TGTGCCAGCAGTGATTACAGGACCACAGATACGCAGTATTTT. Amino acids: CASSDYRTTDTQYF.

The rearrangement uses TRBV2 and TRBJ1-5; 7 bases map to TRBD1. The length of the CDR3 is 15 residues. CDR1 and CDR2 from the germline V gene are SNHLY and FYNNEI. The ends lost 5 bases at V and 5 bases at J; junction bases unmatched: 9. CDR3 DNA sequence: TGTGCCAGCAGTCGACAGGGAACACCTGATCAGCCCCAGCATTTT. Amino acid sequence: CASSRQGTPDQPQHF.

The chain carries TRBV19 and TRBJ2-1; 10 positions agree with TRBD2. The J segment lost 2 bases and the V segment lost 4 bases, leaving 5 bases of the junction unmatched. The CDR3 extends over 16 amino acids. Looked up from germline, CDR1 is LNHDA and CDR2 is SQIVND (reference sequence). The CDR3, as DNA: TGTGCCAGTAGTAATAGGCTAGCGGGGGCCTACAATGAGCAGTTCTTC. The encoded protein is CASSNRLAGAYNEQFF.

The chain couples TRBV6-2 or TRBV6-3 to TRBJ1-2, with no clear D. The V and J ends lost 4 bases and 0 bases respectively, with 9 bases between them. From germline, CDR1 is MNHEY and CDR2 SVGEGT. The CDR3 sequence is 14 residues long. The CDR3 sequence is CASSSIMANYGYTF. In nucleotides, the CDR3 is TGTGCCAGCAGTTCTATAATGGCTAACTATGGCTACACCTTC.

The V gene is TRBV2, the J gene TRBJ2-2; no reliable D call. The germline V gene has CDR1 SNHLY and CDR2 FYNNEI. The CDR3 covers 12 residues. With 8 bases removed from V and 4 bases from J, the gap between germline ends came to 8 bases. The CDR3 DNA reads TGTGCCAGCGGGCGACGCACCGGGGAGCTGTTTTTT. It yields the protein CASGRRTGELFF.

The rearrangement links TRBV27 to TRBJ1-6; D might be TRBD1 (5 bases). Deletions cut 2 bases from V and 6 bases from J, with 14 bases between. The V gene's germline CDR1 is MNHEY and CDR2 SMNVEV (reference sequence). This CDR3 comprises 16 residues. The CDR3 loop is CASSLNPTARNSPLHF. DNA of the CDR3: TGTGCCAGCAGTTTAAACCCGACAGCTCGTAATTCACCCCTCCACTTT.

The chain employs TRBV4-1 and TRBJ1-2; 9 bases are a match to TRBD1. CDR3 size: 15 residues. V was pared by 2 bases and J by 8 bases, with 9 bases of the junction left unmatched. Germline CDR1 is MGHRA and CDR2 is YSYEKL. The CDR3 DNA reads as TGCGCCAGCAGCCAACCAACCAGGACAGGGGAAGGCTACACCTTC. This codes for CASSQPTRTGEGYTF.